This T cell receptor (beta chain) was retrieved from a study of blood T cell repertoires in COVID-19. Overall study: The origin of the acute and convalescent COVID-19 samples was the United States, Italy and Spain. Nucleic acid was either cDNA or gDNA, and it came from T cells, B-cell-depleted T cells, or PBMCs.

This clone was seen a single time. Germline assignment: CDR1 LNHDA and CDR2 SQIVND (reference sequence). The CDR3 spans 15 residues. V dropped 11 bases and J dropped 1; count of bases not matched to a gene: 9. The authors' processing: By means of reference gene primer amplification, nucleated cell counts were estimated. Sequenced by immunoSEQ multiplex PCR; TCRdb stores in-frame clones only, minus some. V, J and clone size reflect that table, while D and trimming were determined from the DNA. The table includes about 190,000 clones, around 84% detected once. The TCR sequence derives from a man aged 25 to 45 with active or convalescent COVID-19. This rearrangement joins TRBV19 to TRBJ1-5, with 9 bases aligning to TRBD1. Sample: peripheral blood. CDR3 residues: CAGGRQGVSNQPQHF. The CDR3 coding sequence is TGTGCCGGGGGGAGACAGGGGGTCAGCAATCAGCCCCAGCATTTT.